The 27 T cell receptor beta chains listed next were all sequenced from one sample in a study of early stage breast cancer tumors. Profiling relied on immunoSEQ multiplex PCR, and the TCRdb table lists in-frame clones only, not all of them. The sample carries more than 55,000 clones, about 83% recorded once. Material: blood. The receptors come from a person aged 30-39 years with breast cancer.

The rearrangement links TRBV2 to TRBJ1-3, with TRBD1 as a possible D gene (6 bases). Germline CDR1 and CDR2: SNHLY and FYNNEI. With 2 bases removed from V and 0 bases from J, the gap between germline ends came to 8 bases. The length of the CDR3 is 15 residues. This chain's CDR3 is CASSEQGYSGNTIYF. In DNA, the CDR3 is TGTGCCAGCAGTGAACAGGGGTACTCTGGAAACACCATATATTTT.

The chain has TRBV19 and TRBJ1-1; D not resolved. CDR1 and CDR2 (germline): LNHDA, SQIVND (reference sequence). There are 16 residues in the CDR3. V lost 6 bases and J lost 0, with 17 bases in between. This CDR3 is CASSWKGRGMNTEAFF. DNA of the CDR3: TGTGCCAGTAGCTGGAAGGGCCGAGGCATGAACACTGAAGCTTTCTTT.

This clone has only one observation. The chain joins TRBV7-6 to TRBJ2-7, with D possibly matching TRBD1 (6 bases). CDR3 length equals 13 residues. Germline V gives CDR1 SGHVS, CDR2 FNYEAQ. Trimming left V 5 bases short and J 4 bases short, with 12 bases between. The DNA for the CDR3 is TGTGCCAGCAGCCCGGCCGGGACATACGAGCAGTACTTC. This translates into CASSPAGTYEQYF.

V is TRBV27 and J is TRBJ1-2, with TRBD1 matching over 8 bases. Germline assignment: CDR1 MNHEY and CDR2 SMNVEV (reference sequence). The length of the CDR3 is 14 residues. Trimming cost V 5 bases and J 5 bases; bases outside gene matches: 7. The CDR3 here is CASSTGQGLYGYTF. The CDR3 bases are TGTGCCAGCAGTACCGGACAGGGACTGTATGGCTACACCTTC.

The chain couples TRBV5-3 to TRBJ2-2; 10 nucleotides line up with TRBD2. TRBV5-3 is designated an ORF whose function remains uncertain. This CDR3 comprises 17 residues. The V and J ends lost 5 bases and 6 bases, in that order; junction bases with no gene match: 13. The CDR3 loop reads CARRSIPAGGTPGELFF. The CDR3 DNA reads as TGTGCCAGAAGATCAATCCCAGCGGGAGGGACCCCCGGGGAGCTGTTTTTT.

This clone appeared a single time. The chain links TRBV7-9 to TRBJ1-3; no reliable D call. V lost 0 bases, J lost 0 bases, and 15 bases lay in between. Germline values: CDR1 SEHNR, CDR2 FQNEAQ (reference sequence). This CDR3 spans 18 amino acids. The CDR3 sequence: CASSLAVWATDSGNTIYF. The CDR3 nucleotides are TGTGCCAGCAGCTTAGCGGTGTGGGCGACCGACTCTGGAAACACCATATATTTT. Supplemented by reference TRBV7-9 and TRBJ1-3, the full variable domain reads DTGVSQNPRHKITKRGQNVTFRCDPISEHNRLYWYRQTLGQGPEFLTYFQNEAQLEKSRLLSDRFSAERPKGSFSTLEIQRTEQGDSAMYLCASSLAVWATDSGNTIYFGEGSWLTVV.

The chain has TRBV9 and TRBJ2-1; unclear D gene. This CDR3 contains 14 residues. Trimming pared 2 bases from V and 2 bases from J, leaving 8 bases between. The V gene's germline CDR1 is SGDLS and CDR2 YYNGEE. The CDR3 DNA follows: TGTGCCAGCAGCGTGGGCAAGACCTACAATGAGCAGTTCTTC. Translating gives CASSVGKTYNEQFF.

This clone was counted once. The chain links TRBV10-1 to TRBJ1-1, with 8 positions matching TRBD1. V gave up 0 bases and J gave up 3 bases; unmatched junction bases: 0. This CDR3 has 14 amino acids. From germline, CDR1 is WNHNN and CDR2 SYGVQD (reference sequence). CDR3 coding DNA: TGCGCCAGCAGTGAGTCGACAGGGGACACTGAAGCTTTCTTT. This translates into CASSESTGDTEAFF.

This clone has just a few counts. The rearrangement links TRBV4-1 to TRBJ2-1; TRBD2 aligns across 7 bases. Germline CDR1 is MGHRA and CDR2 is YSYEKL. This CDR3 spans 15 amino acids. The V and J ends lost 2 bases and 5 bases, in that order; junction bases with no gene match: 6. The CDR3 loop is CASSQLSGGHNEQFF. In DNA form, the CDR3 reads TGCGCCAGCAGCCAACTCTCGGGAGGTCACAATGAGCAGTTCTTC.

The V call is TRBV30, the J call TRBJ1-2; D remains ambiguous. Trimming stripped 0 bases from V and 2 bases from J, with 4 bases between. CDR3 length: 12 residues. CDR1 and CDR2 (germline): GTSNPN, SVGIG (reference sequence). CDR3 nucleotides: TGTGCCTGGAGTGTTTCAAACTATGGCTACACCTTC. It translates to CAWSVSNYGYTF.

The V call is TRBV4-1, the J call TRBJ2-5, with 11 bases identical to TRBD2. Germline CDR1 and CDR2: MGHRA and YSYEKL. Losses at the gene ends were 4 bases for V and 4 bases for J; bases not matched to a gene: 5. The CDR3 runs to 15 residues. CDR3 residues: CASSRPGTSGETQYF. The DNA of the CDR3 is TGCGCCAGCAGCCGCCCCGGGACTAGCGGAGAGACCCAGTACTTC.

This clone came up once. The J gene is TRBJ1-5, the V gene TRBV7-3, with 10 bases that match TRBD1. Per the germline V gene, CDR1 is SGHTA and CDR2 is FQGTGA. CDR3 length: 22 amino acids. V shed 1 base, J shed 0 bases, and the junction held 18 bases outside the gene matches. CDR3 loop: CASSLILTGTGVPLYSNQPQHF. DNA of the CDR3: TGTGCCAGCAGCTTAATCTTAACCGGGACAGGGGTCCCCCTATATAGCAATCAGCCCCAGCATTTT.

The chain couples TRBV18 to TRBJ2-7; a weak D match, TRBD2 (6 bases). Germline V CDR1 and CDR2: KGHSH, LQKENI. With 2 bases removed from V and 3 bases from J, the gap between germline ends came to 14 bases. This CDR3 is built from 15 residues. CDR3 in DNA: TGTGCCAGCTCACCAGCAGGCGGGGAGGTCTACGAGCAGTACTTC. This gives the protein CASSPAGGEVYEQYF.

The genes are TRBV7-9 and TRBJ2-5, with unresolved D. Germline CDR1 reads SEHNR; CDR2 reads FQNEAQ (reference sequence). V was pared by 4 bases and J by 5 bases, with 14 bases between. The CDR3 length is 14 residues. The CDR3 spells CASSSYRNAETQYF. CDR3 coding DNA: TGTGCCAGCAGCTCCTACAGAAACGCGGAGACCCAGTACTTC.

This chain uses TRBV7-6 with TRBJ1-1; D perhaps matches TRBD1 (6 bases). Trimming shortened V by 5 bases and J by 5 bases, and 15 bases separated the two germline ends. The germline CDR1 and CDR2 sequences are SGHVS and FNYEAQ. The CDR3 runs 14 residues. The CDR3: CASSNPKTGTEAFF. In DNA, the CDR3 is TGTGCCAGCAGCAACCCCAAGACAGGTACTGAAGCTTTCTTT.

CDR3 nucleotides: TGCGCCAGCAGCCAAGCCCCAGGCTACAGTGAAGCTTTCTTT. It specifies CASSQAPGYSEAFF. The chain uses TRBV4-1 and TRBJ1-1; D is unresolved. With 1 base removed from V and 7 bases from J, the gap between germline ends came to 13 bases. This CDR3 comprises 14 residues. Germline loops: CDR1 MGHRA, CDR2 YSYEKL.

This chain links TRBV10-2 with TRBJ1-5; no firm D call. This CDR3 region has 13 residues. CDR1 and CDR2 (germline): WSHSY, SAAADI. V was shortened by 3 bases and J by 5 bases, with 8 bases between the two germline ends. The CDR3 spells CASSDINDQPQHF. As DNA, the CDR3 is TGCGCCAGCAGTGACATAAACGATCAGCCCCAGCATTTT.

V is TRBV6-5 and J is TRBJ1-2, with TRBD1 matching over 12 bases. The CDR3 sequence is 15 residues long. Germline CDR1 is MNHEY and CDR2 is SVGAGI. V gave up 3 bases and J gave up 8 bases; unmatched junction bases: 7. This CDR3 is CASSYSGQGAVGYTF. CDR3 in DNA: TGTGCCAGCAGTTATTCGGGACAGGGGGCGGTGGGCTACACCTTC.

This CDR3 is CASSSGQGGNQPQHF. The CDR3 nucleotides read TGTGCCAGCAGTTCCGGACAGGGGGGCAATCAGCCCCAGCATTTT. The gene calls are TRBV2 and TRBJ1-5; 10 bases align to TRBD1. CDR1 is SNHLY, CDR2 FYNNEI, per germline. This CDR3 has 15 amino acids. The V gene end was trimmed by 5 bases and the J gene end by 2 bases; junction bases not matched to a gene: 3. Variable domain in full (rest from reference TRBV2 and TRBJ1-5): EPEVTQTPSHQVTQMGQEVILRCVPISNHLYFYWYRQILGQKVEFLVSFYNNEISEKSEIFDDQFSVERPDGSNFTLKIRSTKLEDSAMYFCASSSGQGGNQPQHFGDGTRLSIL.

In its sample, this clone was seen a few times. The chain joins TRBV19 to TRBJ2-7; 9 bases align to TRBD2. After removal of 4 bases from V and 2 bases from J, the junction contained 3 bases not matched to a gene. Germline-derived CDR1 and CDR2 are LNHDA and SQIVND (reference sequence). There are 14 residues in the CDR3. This CDR3 reads CASSTSSGTYEQYF. CDR3 bases: TGTGCCAGTAGTACTTCTAGCGGGACCTACGAGCAGTACTTC.

The rearrangement joins TRBV21-1 to TRBJ1-2; TRBD1, the D gene given by the table, was not confirmed from the DNA. TRBV21-1 corresponds to a pseudogene. The CDR3 is 16 amino acids. The CDR3 DNA reads as TGTGCCAGCACCCCGACGGCGCAGGGGAACCCCTATGGCTACACCTTC. Its translation is CASTPTAQGNPYGYTF.

In nucleotides, the CDR3 is TGTGCCAGCAGCTTATCGCAGCCGGGATCACCCCTCCACTTT. Translation: CASSLSQPGSPLHF. The chain employs TRBV7-9 and TRBJ1-6; no clear D. Germline V gene sequence: CDR1 SEHNR, CDR2 FQNEAQ (reference sequence). V was pared by 2 bases and J by 10 bases, with 12 bases between. CDR3 length: 14 amino acids.

The chain carries TRBV15 and TRBJ1-3, with D uncertain. Deletions cut 0 bases from V and 4 bases from J, with 13 bases between. The V gene's germline CDR1 is LNHNV and CDR2 YYDKDF (reference sequence). CDR3 length: 16 amino acids. CDR3 DNA: TGTGCCACCAGCAGAGATAAGGGTGTCGGGGGAAACACCATATATTTT. This translates into CATSRDKGVGGNTIYF.

The chain is built from TRBV10-3 and TRBJ2-3; possible D gene TRBD2, 5 bases. Germline-derived CDR1 and CDR2 are ENHRY and SYGVKD. V was pared by 5 bases and J by 3 bases, with 9 bases between. The CDR3 runs to 13 residues. The CDR3 protein is CAISREGTDTQYF. For the CDR3, the DNA is TGTGCCATCAGTCGAGAGGGAACAGATACGCAGTATTTT.

The CDR3 protein is CAISEGGNAGGYTF. CDR3 DNA: TGTGCCATCAGTGAAGGAGGGAACGCTGGGGGCTACACCTTC. The V gene is TRBV10-3, the J gene TRBJ1-2; unclear D gene. CDR3 length: 14 amino acids. Trimming removed 3 bases at V and 8 bases at J, with 16 bases between. The germline gives CDR1 ENHRY, CDR2 SYGVKD.

The rearrangement uses TRBV30 and TRBJ2-1; TRBD1 matches at 8 bases. The CDR3 length is 13 residues. V was pared by 0 bases and J by 6 bases, with 1 base of the junction left unmatched. The V gene's germline CDR1 is GTSNPN and CDR2 SVGIG (reference sequence). CDR3 residues: CAWSVTGGNEQFF. The CDR3 nucleotides are TGTGCCTGGAGTGTAACAGGGGGCAATGAGCAGTTCTTC.

CDR3 coding DNA: TGTGCCAGCAGCGTAGATCCAGGGGGTTACACTGAAGCTTTCTTT. Protein: CASSVDPGGYTEAFF. The rearrangement uses TRBV9 and TRBJ1-1, with 7 bases fitting TRBD1. The CDR3 covers 15 residues. Germline assignment: CDR1 SGDLS and CDR2 YYNGEE. With 0 bases clipped from V and 3 bases from J, the junction kept 5 bases outside the gene matches.